This T cell receptor beta chain was documented in a study of early T cells in non-severe SARS-CoV-2 infection. This clonotype was detected ten times or more. This CDR3 comprises 17 residues. With 0 bases removed from V and 0 bases from J, the gap between germline ends came to 14 bases. Germline CDR1 MGHRA, CDR2 YSYEKL. Using its own MiXCR run on the 5' RACE reads, TCRdb lists one record per CDR3 protein. Of roughly 80,000 distinct CDR3 sequences listed, more than 12% were seen once; the top ten hold around 3%. The sequenced sample consisted of whole blood. The chain has TRBV4-1 and TRBJ1-2; D uncertain. This clonotype was obtained from an adult who was a healthcare worker with PCR-confirmed SARS-CoV-2 infection or an uninfected control (not recorded which). CDR3 nucleotide sequence: TGCGCCAGCAGCCAAGAAACAACCGAATATGCTAACTATGGCTACACCTTC. Its translation is CASSQETTEYANYGYTF.